Below, one T cell receptor beta chain is given with its context. The target antigen is unknown. A 5'RACE template-switching step, the method used to make TCR cDNA, added a universal primer site and UMIs. TCRdb redid the calling of the 5' RACE reads with MiXCR, one entry per CDR3 protein. The sample contains approximately 580,000 distinct CDR3 sequences, around 17% of which appear only once. These data originate in a study of T cells after yellow fever vaccination. The CDR3 is 18 amino acids. V lost 2 bases to trimming and J lost 1 base; unmatched junction nucleotides: 13. Germline loops: CDR1 LGHDT, CDR2 YNNKEL (reference sequence). Study outcomes and limitations: The secondary response peaked faster, at day 5 versus 15, but was weaker. CD4 and CD8 compartments shared a small share of clonotypes.

The specimen was PBMCs, collected 4 to 6 days after the first yellow fever vaccination. The chain recombines TRBV3-1 with TRBJ2-5, with 7 bases aligning to TRBD2. The receptor was isolated from a man younger than 35 who received the YFV17D yellow fever vaccine. CDR3 DNA sequence: TGTGCCAGCAGCCAAACACAAGATGGGACTACAGCCCAAGAGACCCAGTACTTC. Translating gives CASSQTQDGTTAQETQYF.